The present T cell receptor (beta chain) was sequenced within a study of blood T cell repertoires in COVID-19. Clones were read by immunoSEQ multiplex PCR, and TCRdb kept only the in-frame ones, dropping some. This sample has about 100,000 clones, with about 86% found just once. The germline gives CDR1 SGDLS, CDR2 YYNGEE. V was shortened by 3 bases and J by 2 bases, with 18 bases between the two germline ends. This CDR3 spans 18 amino acids. The sequence came from a woman in her fifties or sixties who had recovered from COVID-19. What was sequenced was PBMCs or T cells enriched from blood (not recorded which). The V call is TRBV9, the J call TRBJ2-6; a possible D gene is TRBD1 (6 bases). The chain's CDR3 is CASSAERYTGPGANVLTF. CDR3 DNA: TGTGCCAGCAGCGCGGAGCGGTACACAGGGCCTGGGGCCAACGTCCTGACTTTC.